Listed here are 11 T cell receptor beta chains from one sample, sequenced in a study of CD8 T cells in Susac syndrome. Reverse transcription of roughly 0.5 to 1 ug RNA was performed with random hexamers. TCRdb itself ran the immunoSEQ multiplex PCR reads through MiXCR, one entry per CDR3 protein. Of 75,000 to 100,000 distinct CDR3 sequences in the sample, 94% are singletons; the top ten hold about 0.3%. The sequenced sample consisted of CD8+ T cells from PBMCs. The source is a human donor in good health.

The chain links TRBV9 to TRBJ1-1; 10 bases are shared with TRBD1. CDR1 is SGDLS, CDR2 YYNGEE, per germline. V was clipped by 3 bases and J by 0 bases; unmatched bases: 5. The CDR3 length is 16 residues. CDR3 bases: TGTGCCAGCAGCGAGGGACAGGGGTTGGTGAACACTGAAGCTTTCTTT. Translation: CASSEGQGLVNTEAFF. The full variable domain, in which reference TRBV9 and TRBJ1-1 provide the parts outside the CDR3, is DSGVTQTPKHLITATGQRVTLRCSPRSGDLSVYWYQQSLDQGLQFLIQYYNGEERAKGNILERFSAQQFPDLHSELNLSSLELGDSALYFCASSEGQGLVNTEAFFGQGTRLTVV.

The CDR3 here is CASSPQRSGTQYF. CDR3 in DNA: TGTGCCAGCAGCCCACAGCGATCAGGGACCCAGTACTTC. The rearrangement joins TRBV28 to TRBJ2-5; D unresolved. The V gene's germline CDR1 is MDHEN and CDR2 SYDVKM. V lost 6 bases, J lost 7 bases, and 15 bases lay in between. The CDR3 extends over 13 amino acids.

The V gene is TRBV11-1, the J gene TRBJ2-3; TRBD2 might be the D (6 bases). Germline CDR1 reads SGHAT; CDR2 reads FQDESV (reference sequence). Trimming left V 5 bases short and J 0 bases short, with 27 bases between. CDR3 size: 20 residues. The CDR3 sequence: CASSPQIWRDRTSSTDTQYF. CDR3 sequence (DNA): TGTGCCAGCAGCCCCCAAATCTGGCGGGACCGAACCTCTAGCACAGATACGCAGTATTTT. The entire variable domain, with the rest obtained from reference TRBV11-1 and TRBJ2-3, is as follows: EAEVAQSPRYKITEKSQAVAFWCDPISGHATLYWYRQILGQGPELLVQFQDESVVDDSQLPKDRFSAERLKGVDSTLKIQPAELGDSAMYLCASSPQIWRDRTSSTDTQYFGPGTRLTVL.

The genes are TRBV24-1 and TRBJ2-1; 13 bases agree with TRBD2. The J segment lost 7 bases and the V segment lost 12 bases, leaving 11 bases of the junction unmatched. Germline V gene data show CDR1 as KGHDR and CDR2 as SFDVKD. This CDR3 spans 15 amino acids. CDR3 amino acids: CAAESGTSGINEQFF. For the CDR3, the DNA is TGTGCCGCAGAGTCCGGGACTAGCGGGATAAATGAGCAGTTCTTC.

The chain joins TRBV20-1 to TRBJ1-6; unclear D gene. The CDR3 extends over 19 amino acids. V was trimmed by 3 bases and J by 10 bases, leaving 31 bases between them. Germline V gives CDR1 DFQATT, CDR2 SNEGSKA (reference sequence). CDR3 nucleotides: TGCAGTGCTAGGCAACAGCTGTTTCAAGCTGGAGATGGGGAATCACCCCTCCACTTT. This encodes CSARQQLFQAGDGESPLHF.

This clonotype was recorded only once. V is TRBV5-1 and J is TRBJ2-7; tentative D call: TRBD2 (6 bases). Germline V gene data show CDR1 as SGHRS and CDR2 as YFSETQ. V shed 1 base and J shed 2 bases, with 10 bases lying between them. This CDR3 contains 14 residues. Written as DNA, the CDR3 is TGCGCCAGCAGCTTGTTTGGGACTCCCTACGAGCAGTACTTC. Translation: CASSLFGTPYEQYF.

The CDR3 coding sequence is TGTGCCAGCAGTTTACGGTCGCTCGGCTATGGCTACACCTTC. It translates to CASSLRSLGYGYTF. The J gene is TRBJ1-2, the V gene TRBV12-3 or TRBV12-4; D remains unclear. This CDR3 comprises 14 residues. The V end lost 2 bases, the J end lost 4 bases, and 11 bases lay between the germline ends.

This chain connects TRBV19 to TRBJ1-6; a possible D gene is TRBD1 (5 bases). V lost 4 bases, J lost 4 bases, and 11 bases lay in between. This CDR3 comprises 15 residues. Germline V CDR1 and CDR2: LNHDA, SQIVND (reference sequence). In DNA, the CDR3 is TGTGCCAGTAGTACCGCCCGGGGGTATAATTCACCCCTCCACTTT. Protein sequence: CASSTARGYNSPLHF.

The chain carries TRBV13 and TRBJ2-1; 10 nucleotides match TRBD2. The germline V gene has CDR1 PRHDT and CDR2 FYEKMQ (reference sequence). The ends lost 4 bases at V and 8 bases at J; junction bases unmatched: 14. This CDR3 is built from 17 residues. In DNA, the CDR3 is TGTGCCAGCAGCTCTCTGGAGAGCGGGGGGGCCCCGGATGAGCAGTTCTTC. Its protein is CASSSLESGGAPDEQFF.

The chain uses TRBV4-1 and TRBJ2-5; D gene ambiguous. The germline gives CDR1 MGHRA, CDR2 YSYEKL. V shed 1 base and J shed 3 bases, with 6 bases lying between them. This CDR3 is built from 13 residues. CDR3 DNA sequence: TGCGCCAGCAGCCAAGCCCCAGAAGAGACCCAGTACTTC. Translation: CASSQAPEETQYF.

J is TRBJ1-4 and V is TRBV7-9; 9 nucleotides agree with TRBD1. The junction had 21 bases not matched to a gene; V was cut back by 5 bases and J by 8 bases. Germline assignment: CDR1 SEHNR and CDR2 FQNEAQ (reference sequence). The CDR3 has 19 residues. Written as DNA, the CDR3 is TGTGCCAGCAGCGCGGGACAGGGCTCGGCCGGGCCAATACCGGAAAAACTGTTTTTT. Its translation: CASSAGQGSAGPIPEKLFF.